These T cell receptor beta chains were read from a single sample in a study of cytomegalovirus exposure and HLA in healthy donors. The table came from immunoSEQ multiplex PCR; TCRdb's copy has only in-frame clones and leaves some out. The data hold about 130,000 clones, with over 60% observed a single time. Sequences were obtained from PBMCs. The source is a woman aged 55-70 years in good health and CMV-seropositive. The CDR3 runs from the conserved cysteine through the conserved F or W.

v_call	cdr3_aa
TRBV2	CASSQGPGNTIYF
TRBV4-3	CASSQVEVNEQFF
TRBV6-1	CASSEDSYDNSPLHF
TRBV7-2	CASSPTGVGRYQPQHF
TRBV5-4	CASSGAQTRGYTF
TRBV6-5	CASSSGVYGYTF
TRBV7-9	CASSPPGAGGFYEQYF
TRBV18	CASSPDGTASTNEKLFF
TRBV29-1	CSVVAQGSQYF
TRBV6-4	CASSEDRGPYNEQFF
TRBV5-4	CASSKGQGNYGYTF
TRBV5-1	CASSGGGAGGYEQYF
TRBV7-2	CASSSVESYEQYF
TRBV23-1	CASSLLGGRPTEAFF
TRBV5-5	CASSLGGFYGYTF
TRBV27	CASSFGQGDYTF
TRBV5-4	CASRPRGPISTDTQYF
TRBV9	CASSVDQRELDTQYF
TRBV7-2	CASSPSGTGLYGYTF
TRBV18	CASSPGLSDNEQFF
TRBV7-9	CASSVGQGLTNEKLFF
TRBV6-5	CASTPAGGGRTEAFF
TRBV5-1	CASSLVPSTGQPQHF
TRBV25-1	CASSDIAGGPYGTDTQYF
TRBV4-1	CASSSLAGTYEQYF
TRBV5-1	CASSLGGWDTDQFF
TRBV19	CASKDRGYNQPQHF
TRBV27	CATNTQGAWTEAFF
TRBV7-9	CASSQQGAGQPQHF
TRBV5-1	CASSQDRGVTEAFF
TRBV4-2	CASSQGTPNTGELFF
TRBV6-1	CASLSGSSYNEQFF
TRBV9	CASSVGAGSVTQYF
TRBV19	CASTRTSGASTDTQYF
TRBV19	CASSGLAGGFGNQPQHF
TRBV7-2	CASSHPSGNTIYF
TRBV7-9	CASSGGGGRDTQYF
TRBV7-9	CASSLALAGGELFF
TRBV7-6	CASSPLARTGGNTIYF
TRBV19	CASSSSRDSYNSPLHF
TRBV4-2	CASSQVFQGEWNEQFF
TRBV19	CASGHFGGADYGYTF
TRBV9	CASSVVSGVTEAFF
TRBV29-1	CSVSASPVDEQYF
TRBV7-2	CASSKGTGGGYTF
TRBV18	CASSPGSNSPLHF
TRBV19	CASSNQGGGFREQYF
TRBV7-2	CASSLRGFATNEKLFF
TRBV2	CASSVAEREKLFF
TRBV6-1	CASSELGLARGYEQYF
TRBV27	CASSLGRGREETQYF
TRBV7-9	CASSLESGLYNEQFF
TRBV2	CASSGPSRVNTEAFF
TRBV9	CASSEGFPGQGYSPLHF
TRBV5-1	CASSRDRALNSPLHF
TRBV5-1	CASSATGTANQETQYF
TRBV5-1	CASSLTGNSNNEQFF
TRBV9	CASSSRDRWEQYF
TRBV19	CASSRQGNGYTF
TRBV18	CASSRGGNQPQHF